This record concerns one T cell receptor beta chain sequence. This specimen includes other DNA sequences encoding the same CDR3. The data belong to a study of beta chain features in type 1 diabetes. CDR1 is KGHSH, CDR2 LQKENI, per germline. This CDR3 spans 13 amino acids. Trimming shortened V by 3 bases and J by 0 bases, and 6 bases separated the two germline ends. cDNA synthesis used the whole RNA isolate, giving expressed TCRB sequences. The repertoire was sequenced with immunoSEQ multiplex PCR; TCRdb's copy has only in-frame clones and lacks some. The sample holds hundreds of thousands of clones; approximately 31% are singletons and the top ten take roughly 0.066%.

This sequence joins TRBV18 and TRBJ2-7, with unresolved D. The source is a man younger than 35 in good health. Sequencing was carried out using naive CD4+ T cells from blood. The CDR3 DNA follows: TGTGCCAGCTCACCCTCACCCTCCTACGAGCAGTACTTC. Residues: CASSPSPSYEQYF.